One and the same sample provided the 5 T cell receptor beta chains below, sequenced in a study of blood T cell repertoires in COVID-19. Clones were sequenced by immunoSEQ multiplex PCR, and TCRdb holds only the in-frame ones, with some missing. The profile shows a few hundred thousand clones, 87% of them singletons. Sequencing was carried out using PBMCs or T cells enriched from blood (not recorded which). These receptors all stem from a woman aged 30 to 39 who had recovered from COVID-19.

Of note for this clone: Other DNA sequences in the same sample also yield this CDR3. J is TRBJ1-2 and V is TRBV3-1 (or the pseudogene TRBV3-2); the D is unclear. The germline V and J ends were trimmed by 0 bases and 3 bases, with 8 bases remaining between them. The CDR3 runs 14 residues. The germline gives CDR1 LGHDT, CDR2 YNNKEL (reference sequence). The CDR3 region has the DNA TGTGCCAGCAGCCAAGAGTCGGGGTACTATGGCTACACCTTC. It codes for CASSQESGYYGYTF.

The J gene is TRBJ2-3, the V gene TRBV7-2; 10 bases line up with TRBD2. This CDR3 has 19 residues. V was pared by 5 bases and J by 4 bases, with 18 bases of the junction left unmatched. Germline CDR1 reads SGHTA; CDR2 reads FQGNSA. The CDR3 DNA sequence: TGTGCCAGCAGCCCCCCGGGAGGTCGGCTAGCGGGGGACCCAGATACGCAGTATTTT. Translated: CASSPPGGRLAGDPDTQYF.

V is TRBV30 and J is TRBJ1-1; D remains unclear. The length of the CDR3 is 12 residues. Per germline, CDR1 GTSNPN and CDR2 SVGIG (reference sequence). The V and J ends lost 2 bases and 1 base respectively, with 5 bases between them. DNA for the CDR3: TGTGCCTGGAGTATTAGGAACACTGAAGCTTTCTTT. Translation gives CAWSIRNTEAFF.

This chain links TRBV19 with TRBJ2-5, with 9 bases fitting TRBD2. V shed 5 bases, J shed 2 bases, and the junction held 9 bases outside the gene matches. This CDR3 comprises 16 residues. Per germline, CDR1 LNHDA and CDR2 SQIVND (reference sequence). CDR3 protein: CASSLMVAGGQETQYF. The CDR3 coding sequence is TGTGCCAGTAGTTTGATGGTCGCGGGGGGGCAAGAGACCCAGTACTTC.

Notes on this clone: The same CDR3 arises from other DNA sequences in this sample as well. This chain connects TRBV15 to TRBJ2-7, with a tentative D call TRBD2 (6 bases). The germline gives CDR1 LNHNV, CDR2 YYDKDF (reference sequence). Trimming took 3 bases from V and 7 from J, leaving 7 bases between them. The CDR3 has 11 amino acids. The CDR3 DNA follows: TGTGCCACCAGCAGGGGGGGAGAGCAGTACTTC. Its translation: CATSRGGEQYF.